The present T cell receptor beta chain was sequenced within a study of blood T cell repertoires in COVID-19. Residents of about two dozen US areas, aged roughly 18 to 90 years, made up the participants. Assignments of participants to cohorts depended upon their own reported clinical history. What the recovered Cohort 3 donors had was two negative PCRs, clearance, or symptom resolution. This CDR3 region has 16 residues. Authors' analysis steps: Estimated nucleated cell counts came from reference gene primer amplification. Using immunoSEQ multiplex PCR, the repertoire was profiled, and TCRdb retains in-frame clones only, with some absent. V, J and clone size are taken as reported in that table, and D and trimming were inferred from the DNA itself. The table lists about 230,000 clones, 65% to 90% of them singletons.

The sample consisted of PBMCs or T cells enriched from blood (not recorded which). The origin of this receptor is a man between 18 and 29 years old who had recovered from COVID-19. The V gene is TRBV12-2, the J gene TRBJ1-1; TRBD1 is the table's D call, not checked against the DNA. TRBV12-2 is a documented pseudogene. CDR3 sequence reads: CASRLVLWTGVREAFF. CDR3 nucleotides: TGTGCAAGTCGCTTAGTGCTCTGGACAGGGGTCCGTGAAGCTTTCTTT.